Following are 32 T cell receptor beta chains from one sample sequenced in a study of T cells in Graves' hyperthyroidism and ophthalmopathy (dated by TCRdb to 2018 to 2020). Library preparation employed multiplex PCR. TCRdb records Illumina HiSeq 2000 as the sequencer. The TCR beta CDR3 regions were amplified from RNA transcripts. For the first round of RT-PCR on the TCR CDR3, the HTBI primer set was used together with the Qiagen OneStep RT-PCR kit. Using fastp at Q25 and MiXCR, TCRdb reprocessed the public reads and kept productive beta chains. Records with the same CDR3 protein are collapsed into one entry carrying the most frequent genes and DNA. The sample table records fewer than 650,000 distinct CDR3 sequences; 40% to 50% of these occur just once. The ten largest clones take up approximately 44% of the sample. Sequencing was carried out using peripheral blood or thyroid tissue (not recorded which). Receptors originate from an adult woman with Graves' disease, either hyperthyroidism or ophthalmopathy (not recorded which).

Here the CDR3 DNA reads TGTGCCATCAGAGGAAGACAGGACGGGGATTCACCCCTCCACTTT. Translating gives CAIRGRQDGDSPLHF. The rearrangement joins TRBV10-3 to TRBJ1-6; D might be TRBD1 (6 bases). V lost 6 bases and J 8 bases, leaving 17 bases between the germline ends. Germline CDR1 and CDR2: ENHRY and SYGVKD. This CDR3 region has 15 residues.

The chain links TRBV3-1 to TRBJ1-1; no clear D. This CDR3 region has 15 residues. Germline V gene data show CDR1 as LGHDT and CDR2 as YNNKEL (reference sequence). V shed 1 base and J shed 3 bases, with 12 bases lying between them. CDR3 sequence (DNA): TGTGCCAGCAGCCAAGGAAAGAAAGTGGACACTGAAGCTTTCTTT. As protein: CASSQGKKVDTEAFF.

The rearrangement joins TRBV15 to TRBJ2-7; the D gene could be TRBD1 or TRBD2 (5 bases each). CDR3 size: 14 residues. Germline values: CDR1 LNHNV, CDR2 YYDKDF (reference sequence). V dropped 0 bases and J dropped 3 bases, with 9 bases sitting between them. The CDR3 is CATSRDHGGYEQYF. In DNA form, the CDR3 reads TGTGCCACCAGCAGAGATCATGGGGGCTACGAGCAGTACTTC.

This clonotype occurred many times. The rearrangement joins TRBV6-1 to TRBJ1-5, with D possibly matching TRBD1 (6 bases). The CDR3 is 12 amino acids. V gave up 10 bases and J gave up 3 bases, with 10 bases separating them. CDR1 is MNHNS and CDR2 is SASEGT in the germline V gene. The CDR3 sequence: CATDRNNQPQHF. CDR3 nucleotide sequence: TGTGCCACCGACAGGAACAATCAGCCCCAGCATTTT.

The V call is TRBV9, the J call TRBJ1-1, with a possible D match to TRBD1 (5 bases). The CDR3 has 15 residues. V was cut by 1 base and J by 4 bases, with 14 bases left in between. From germline, CDR1 is SGDLS and CDR2 YYNGEE. CDR3 region: CASSVLGQGSTEAFF. The CDR3 DNA reads TGTGCCAGCAGCGTACTGGGGCAGGGAAGCACTGAAGCTTTCTTT.

Points on this clonotype: The junction departs from germline at one end; a sequencing error may be responsible. The gene calls are TRBV9 and TRBJ2-2; 8 bases are shared with TRBD1. CDR1 and CDR2 (germline): SGDLS, YYNGEE. The CDR3 runs to 16 residues. Here the CDR3 DNA reads TGTGCCAGCAGCGGTACAGGGGGAGGAAACACCAGGGAGCTGTTTTTT. Protein sequence: CASSGTGGGNTRELFF.

This clonotype came up many times. This sequence joins TRBV25-1 and TRBJ1-2, with D hard to call. CDR3 length equals 15 residues. The germline CDR1 and CDR2 sequences are MGHDK and SYGVNS. V was pared by 3 bases and J by 4 bases, with 15 bases between. The CDR3 here is CASSDNLRGAYGYTF. CDR3 in DNA: TGTGCCAGCAGTGACAACCTCCGGGGTGCCTATGGCTACACCTTC.

V and J are TRBV7-6 and TRBJ2-3; D is unclear. The ends were cut back, 1 base at V and 3 bases at J, with 8 bases in the middle. Germline V gene lookup returns CDR1 SGHVS and CDR2 FNYEAQ. The CDR3 sequence is 14 residues long. For the CDR3, the DNA is TGTGCCAGCAGCTTAGTGGGGTGGACAGATACGCAGTATTTT. The encoded protein is CASSLVGWTDTQYF.

This chain links TRBV19 with TRBJ2-3; tentatively, D is TRBD2 (6 bases). Trimming stripped 9 bases from V and 0 bases from J, with 10 bases between. The length of the CDR3 is 13 residues. The V gene's germline CDR1 is LNHDA and CDR2 SQIVND (reference sequence). The CDR3 nucleotides read TGTGCCAGCGGTAGCGGAAGCACAGATACGCAGTATTTT. As protein: CASGSGSTDTQYF.

This CDR3 is CAIRNPRQGTHEQYF. The CDR3 DNA is TGTGCCATCCGCAACCCTCGACAGGGTACCCACGAGCAGTACTTC. The chain carries TRBV10-3 and TRBJ2-7; 7 bases are a match to TRBD1. V lost 8 bases and J lost 5; bases outside the gene matches: 15. There are 15 residues in the CDR3. Germline V gene sequence: CDR1 ENHRY, CDR2 SYGVKD.

V is TRBV15 and J is TRBJ2-6, with a possible D match to TRBD1 (5 bases). The CDR3 is 17 residues long. Germline CDR1 and CDR2: LNHNV and YYDKDF (reference sequence). V lost 3 bases to trimming and J lost 2 bases, with 14 bases between them. CDR3 DNA sequence: TGTGCCACCAGCAGGAGATTCGACAGTCCTGGGGCCAACGTCCTGACTTTC. As protein: CATSRRFDSPGANVLTF. Looking up the rest from reference TRBV15 and TRBJ2-6 gives the full variable domain: DAMVIQNPRYQVTQFGKPVTLSCSQTLNHNVMYWYQQKSSQAPKLLFHYYDKDFNNEADTPDNFQSRRPNTSFCFLDIRSPGLGDTAMYLCATSRRFDSPGANVLTFGAGSRLTVL.

As concerns this clonotype: Relative to the germline gene, one junction end is altered; a read error may explain this. CDR3 DNA: TGTGCCAGCAGCTTCAACGAGCGGCAGCCCAAGCATTTT. Its protein is CASSFNERQPKHF. The V call is TRBV7-9, the J call TRBJ1-5; D not certain. Germline V gene lookup returns CDR1 SEHNR and CDR2 FQNEAQ (reference sequence). The CDR3 is 13 residues long.

The chain's CDR3 is CASSREQGDYGYTF. The CDR3 DNA reads TGCGCCAGCAGCCGTGAACAGGGAGACTATGGCTACACCTTC. This chain uses TRBV4-1 with TRBJ1-2; perhaps TRBD1 as D (6 bases). V was trimmed by 4 bases and J by 3 bases, leaving 12 bases between them. Germline-derived CDR1 and CDR2 are MGHRA and YSYEKL. CDR3 length equals 14 residues.

This chain joins TRBV7-2 and TRBJ2-5; D not resolved. Germline assignment: CDR1 SGHTA and CDR2 FQGNSA. There are 14 residues in the CDR3. V shed 5 bases and J shed 4 bases, with 14 bases lying between them. The CDR3 reads CASSPHGMPETQYF. The CDR3 nucleotides are TGTGCCAGCAGCCCCCATGGGATGCCAGAGACCCAGTACTTC.

The V gene is TRBV5-6, the J gene TRBJ1-5; no clear D gene. CDR1 and CDR2 from the germline V gene are SGHDT and YYEEEE. The CDR3 sequence is 14 residues long. V dropped 5 bases and J dropped 4 bases, with 13 bases sitting between them. The CDR3 DNA reads TGTGCCAGCAGTGAATGGGCGGAGAATCAGCCCCAGCATTTT. Protein product: CASSEWAENQPQHF.

The rearrangement links TRBV12-3 or TRBV12-4 to TRBJ2-5; no firm D call. There are 13 residues in the CDR3. With 1 base removed from V and 5 bases from J, the gap between germline ends came to 8 bases. CDR3 bases: TGTGCCAGCAGTTTAGGGGTATGGGAGACCCAGTACTTC. Translated, it gives CASSLGVWETQYF.

The V call is TRBV2, the J call TRBJ2-7, with D unresolved. Per the germline V gene, CDR1 is SNHLY and CDR2 is FYNNEI. Trimming pared 10 bases from V and 3 bases from J, leaving 19 bases between. The length of the CDR3 is 14 residues. The CDR3 DNA reads TGTGCCATGAGATTGGAACAGCGATACTACGAGCAGTACTTC. Its protein is CAMRLEQRYYEQYF.

The chain joins TRBV7-2 to TRBJ2-1, with D possibly TRBD1 on 6 matching bases. V lost 0 bases and J 8 bases, leaving 14 bases between the germline ends. This CDR3 has 15 amino acids. Germline CDR1 and CDR2: SGHTA and FQGNSA. The CDR3 region is CASSLAVLKGDEQFF. The CDR3 DNA sequence: TGTGCCAGCAGCTTAGCCGTCCTTAAGGGGGATGAGCAGTTCTTC.

A few counts support this clonotype. The chain carries TRBV5-4 and TRBJ2-7; TRBD1 aligns across 10 bases. The CDR3 loop spans 15 amino acids. The V segment lost 2 bases and the J segment 6 bases; nucleotides outside the gene matches: 8. Germline CDR1 and CDR2: SGHNT and YYREEE (reference sequence). The CDR3 nucleotides read TGTGCCAGCAGCTTTCGACAGGGGGCAAAAGTCGAGCAGTACTTC. Its translation is CASSFRQGAKVEQYF.

This chain uses TRBV15 with TRBJ1-1, with D unclear. The CDR3 runs 13 residues. Germline values: CDR1 LNHNV, CDR2 YYDKDF (reference sequence). The V gene lost 4 bases and the J gene lost 2 bases, with 8 bases spanning the gap. CDR3 protein: CATSTQKNTEAFF. The CDR3 DNA is TGTGCCACCAGCACCCAGAAAAACACTGAAGCTTTCTTT.

The rearrangement joins TRBV12-5 to TRBJ2-1; TRBD1 aligns across 10 bases. This CDR3 spans 16 amino acids. The V and J ends lost 1 base and 4 bases, in that order; junction bases with no gene match: 4. Germline CDR1 reads LGHNT; CDR2 reads FRNRAP. The CDR3: CASGLGQGAFYNEQFF. As DNA, the CDR3 is TGTGCTAGTGGTTTGGGACAGGGGGCCTTTTACAATGAGCAGTTCTTC.

This clonotype was seen at least ten times. V usage is TRBV11-3 and J usage is TRBJ2-7; D is undetermined. The germline gives CDR1 SGHNT, CDR2 YENEEA. The CDR3 length is 13 residues. The V end was cut by 6 bases, the J end by 0 bases, with 9 bases between. The CDR3 is CASSGLTSYEQYF. As DNA, the CDR3 is TGTGCCAGCAGTGGGCTAACCTCCTACGAGCAGTACTTC.

The V and J genes are TRBV12-3 or TRBV12-4 and TRBJ2-3; D gene uncertain. The CDR3 length is 12 residues. V was shortened by 6 bases and J by 6 bases, with 10 bases between the two germline ends. The CDR3: CASSQVEDTQYF. In DNA form, the CDR3 reads TGTGCCAGCAGCCAGGTTGAGGATACGCAGTATTTT.

This clonotype was counted ten times or more. The chain employs TRBV12-3 or TRBV12-4 and TRBJ2-7; 7 bases are shared with TRBD1. The CDR3 is 14 amino acids. V dropped 7 bases and J dropped 1; count of bases not matched to a gene: 7. The CDR3 reads CASTKGGPSYEQYF. The CDR3 DNA is TGTGCCAGCACCAAAGGGGGCCCGTCCTACGAGCAGTACTTC.

This chain connects TRBV11-3 to TRBJ1-1; 9 bases line up with TRBD1. The J segment lost 7 bases and the V segment lost 5 bases, leaving 5 bases of the junction unmatched. Per germline, CDR1 SGHNT and CDR2 YENEEA. CDR3 length: 13 residues. For the CDR3, the DNA is TGTGCCAGCAGCCTAAGACAGGGGGGTGAAGCTTTCTTT. It encodes CASSLRQGGEAFF.

The rearrangement uses TRBV30 and TRBJ1-2, with D possibly being TRBD1 (5 bases). V lost 7 bases, J lost 0 bases, and 9 bases lay in between. The CDR3 is made up of 12 amino acids. The germline V gene has CDR1 GTSNPN and CDR2 SVGIG (reference sequence). CDR3 nucleotide sequence: TGTGCCTCCCAGGGTACTAACTATGGCTACACCTTC. Protein sequence: CASQGTNYGYTF.

As for this clonotype: A read error is possible here, since a much larger clone lies one base away. The chain is built from TRBV7-2 and TRBJ1-1, with D unresolved. The CDR3 loop spans 12 amino acids. CDR1 and CDR2 (germline): SGHTA, FQGNSA. The CDR3 DNA reads as TGTGCCGGCAGCATCACGAACACTGAAGCTTTCTTT. This translates into CAGSITNTEAFF.

This clonotype has ten or more counts. The rearrangement joins TRBV10-3 to TRBJ2-5; D is undetermined. Germline V gives CDR1 ENHRY, CDR2 SYGVKD. Trimming stripped 4 bases from V and 0 bases from J, with 3 bases between. This CDR3 contains 12 residues. The CDR3 spells CAISANQETQYF. CDR3 nucleotides: TGTGCCATCAGTGCTAACCAAGAGACCCAGTACTTC.

This clonotype was picked up many times. A much more abundant neighbour one base away suggests this may be a read error. The genes are TRBV25-1 and TRBJ2-5; TRBD1 matches at 9 bases. This CDR3 region has 15 residues. CDR1 and CDR2 from the germline V gene are MGHDK and SYGVNS. CDR3 DNA: TGTGCCAGCGGTGATACAGGGGGCGCGGGGGAGACCCAGTACTTC. This translates into CASGDTGGAGETQYF.

The chain recombines TRBV2 with TRBJ1-1, with 8 bases fitting TRBD1. This CDR3 has 14 residues. CDR1 and CDR2 from the germline V gene are SNHLY and FYNNEI. Trimming cost V 5 bases and J 6 bases; bases outside gene matches: 8. The CDR3 DNA sequence: TGTGCCAGCAGTTACGGACAGGGTATCGCTGAAGCTTTCTTT. Translating gives CASSYGQGIAEAFF.

This chain connects TRBV20-1 to TRBJ2-5; D might be TRBD2 (6 bases). This CDR3 region has 11 residues. Germline V CDR1 and CDR2: DFQATT, SNEGSKA (reference sequence). The CDR3: CSPGGGETQYF. As DNA, the CDR3 is TGCAGCCCAGGTGGGGGGGAGACCCAGTACTTC.

This clonotype showed up just once. V and J are TRBV29-1 and TRBJ2-2; the D gene is possibly TRBD1 (5 bases). Deletions cut 7 bases from V and 0 bases from J, with 9 bases between. The CDR3 is 13 residues long. In germline, CDR1 is SQVTM, CDR2 ANQGSEA. As DNA, the CDR3 is TGCAGCGCCCAGGGCTCGAACACCGGGGAGCTGTTTTTT. Encoded protein: CSAQGSNTGELFF.